This entry lists 9 T cell receptor beta chains sequenced from one sample in a study of cytomegalovirus exposure and HLA in healthy donors. The primer mix had 60 Vbeta and 13 Jbeta primers. Produced via immunoSEQ multiplex PCR; TCRdb's table is partial and in-frame only. Counted here are about 100,000 clones, less than 85% occurring once; the ten biggest clones make up roughly 19%. What was sequenced was PBMCs. The receptors come from a woman aged 55-70 years in good health and CMV-seropositive.

The chain employs TRBV7-6 and TRBJ2-3; possible D gene TRBD1, 5 bases. The V end was cut by 2 bases, the J end by 3 bases, with 6 bases between. The germline V gene has CDR1 SGHVS and CDR2 FNYEAQ. The CDR3 runs to 13 residues. The CDR3 nucleotides are TGTGCCAGCAGCTTACAGGGAACAGATACGCAGTATTTT. It specifies CASSLQGTDTQYF.

CDR3 protein: CASSPGQGAQNSPLHF. In DNA, the CDR3 is TGCGCCAGCAGCCCGGGCCAGGGGGCTCAGAATTCACCCCTCCACTTT. J is TRBJ1-6 and V is TRBV5-1; 8 bases are a match to TRBD1. The CDR3 is 16 residues long. The germline CDR1 and CDR2 sequences are SGHRS and YFSETQ. V was pared by 4 bases and J by 7 bases, with 10 bases of the junction left unmatched.

This chain links TRBV2 with TRBJ1-5; TRBD1 agrees at 9 bases. Germline CDR1 and CDR2: SNHLY and FYNNEI. CDR3 length: 13 residues. Losses at the gene ends were 4 bases for V and 5 bases for J; bases not matched to a gene: 0. The CDR3 is CASSGTGDQPQHF. DNA for the CDR3: TGTGCCAGCAGTGGGACAGGGGATCAGCCCCAGCATTTT.

The chain carries TRBV19 and TRBJ1-3, with TRBD1 as a possible D gene (5 bases). The ends were cut back, 6 bases at V and 0 bases at J, with 9 bases in the middle. Germline lookup yields CDR1 LNHDA and CDR2 SQIVND (reference sequence). The CDR3 is made up of 14 amino acids. The CDR3 DNA reads as TGTGCCAGTAGGGGACTGATCTCTGGAAACACCATATATTTT. Translation gives CASRGLISGNTIYF.

The rearrangement uses TRBV6-6 and TRBJ2-2, with 8 positions matching TRBD1. Germline values: CDR1 MNHNY, CDR2 SVGAGI (reference sequence). The CDR3 has 16 residues. The trim removed 8 bases at V and 6 bases at J, leaving 14 bases unmatched. CDR3 residues: CASLGVGTGGPGELFF. The CDR3 DNA is TGTGCCAGCCTGGGGGTGGGGACAGGAGGCCCCGGGGAGCTGTTTTTT.

The J gene is TRBJ1-5, the V gene TRBV10-1; TRBD1 might be the D (6 bases). The germline V gene encodes CDR1 WNHNN and CDR2 SYGVQD (reference sequence). V lost 6 bases, J lost 0 bases, and 18 bases lay in between. The CDR3 sequence is 17 residues long. In nucleotides, the CDR3 is TGCGCCAGCAGGAGTAGGACAGAAACTCCTAGCAATCAGCCCCAGCATTTT. It specifies CASRSRTETPSNQPQHF.

The chain uses TRBV2 and TRBJ2-7, with a tentative D call TRBD2 (6 bases). The CDR3 is made up of 16 amino acids. Germline CDR1 is SNHLY and CDR2 is FYNNEI. V lost 2 bases and J lost 4, with 18 bases in between. For the CDR3, the DNA is TGTGCCAGCAGTGAAAGGGGTGTAACTAGCCCATACGAGCAGTACTTC. Its translation: CASSERGVTSPYEQYF.

There are a few counts of this clone. This sequence joins TRBV5-6 and TRBJ2-7; 11 nucleotides match TRBD2. The CDR3 is 16 residues long. The junction had 4 bases not matched to a gene; V was cut back by 1 base and J by 1 base. CDR1 and CDR2 (germline): SGHDT, YYEEEE. CDR3 nucleotides: TGTGCCAGCAGCTTGTTACCTAGCGGGAGGTCCTACGAGCAGTACTTC. Residues: CASSLLPSGRSYEQYF.

This clone was detected once. J is TRBJ2-7 and V is TRBV11-3; tentatively, D is TRBD2 (5 bases). Per germline, CDR1 SGHNT and CDR2 YENEEA. V was cut by 1 base and J by 6 bases, with 10 bases left in between. This CDR3 contains 13 residues. As DNA, the CDR3 is TGTGCCAGCAGCTTAGGATCGGGATTCGAGCAGTACTTC. Translation gives CASSLGSGFEQYF.